Presented here are 18 T cell receptor beta chains from one specimen sequenced in a study of OX40 agonist ivuxolimab in advanced cancers. Method: immunoSEQ multiplex PCR; TCRdb's copy keeps in-frame clones and lacks some. The table has tens of thousands of clones, more than 80% seen once. The source material was CD4+ or CD8+ T cells sorted from blood, sampled in a trial of the OX40 agonist ivuxolimab. The receptors here all came from an adult with an advanced solid tumor such as melanoma, head and neck, liver or kidney cancer.

This clone was detected once. This rearrangement joins TRBV4-3 to TRBJ2-7; the match to TRBD2 covers 8 bases. This CDR3 comprises 17 residues. J gave up 7 bases and V 0 bases, and 14 bases lay outside the gene matches. In germline, CDR1 is LGHNA, CDR2 YSLEER. CDR3: CASSQDPRGATREEQYF. CDR3 DNA sequence: TGCGCCAGCAGCCAAGATCCGCGGGGGGCCACCCGGGAGGAGCAGTACTTC.

The J gene is TRBJ1-5, the V gene TRBV5-8; the D gene is possibly TRBD1 (6 bases). V gave up 3 bases and J gave up 3 bases, with 16 bases separating them. Germline CDR1 is SGHTS and CDR2 is YDEGEE. This CDR3 has 16 residues. In nucleotides, the CDR3 is TGTGCCAGCAGCTCCCGACGGGGGGCTAACAATCAGCCCCAGCATTTT. It translates to CASSSRRGANNQPQHF.

The V gene is TRBV5-4, the J gene TRBJ2-7, with 7 bases identical to TRBD1. The V gene end was trimmed by 3 bases and the J gene end by 3 bases; junction bases not matched to a gene: 9. The germline V gene encodes CDR1 SGHNT and CDR2 YYREEE (reference sequence). The CDR3 loop spans 15 amino acids. The CDR3 here is CASSSPDRLSYEQYF. The CDR3 nucleotides are TGTGCCAGCAGCTCCCCGGACAGGTTAAGCTACGAGCAGTACTTC.

The chain combines TRBV7-9 with TRBJ2-3; possible D gene TRBD1, 6 bases. Germline V CDR1 and CDR2: SEHNR, FQNEAQ (reference sequence). The CDR3 consists of 16 residues. The V gene lost 5 bases and the J gene lost 5 bases, with 20 bases spanning the gap. Written as DNA, the CDR3 is TGTGCCAGCAGCCCACAGGGAACTACTATTGGAGATACGCAGTATTTT. Residues: CASSPQGTTIGDTQYF.

This clone has a handful of counts. The rearrangement uses TRBV6-6 and TRBJ2-5; perhaps D is TRBD1 or TRBD2 (6 bases each). The V gene's germline CDR1 is MNHNY and CDR2 SVGAGI (reference sequence). The CDR3 is 15 amino acids. V was pared by 7 bases and J by 2 bases, with 17 bases between. CDR3 sequence reads: CASIDGGREQETQYF. The CDR3 bases are TGTGCCAGCATCGACGGGGGCAGGGAACAAGAGACCCAGTACTTC.

The chain carries TRBV15 and TRBJ2-2; D is undetermined. Germline V CDR1 and CDR2: LNHNV, YYDKDF (reference sequence). This CDR3 has 13 residues. V was pared by 4 bases and J by 7 bases, with 10 bases between. The CDR3 DNA follows: TGTGCCACCAGCAAAGATTTTGGCGGGGAGCTGTTTTTT. Its translation is CATSKDFGGELFF.

The chain has TRBV19 and TRBJ2-3; perhaps D is TRBD1 or TRBD2 (5 bases each). The CDR3 consists of 13 residues. Germline V gene sequence: CDR1 LNHDA, CDR2 SQIVND (reference sequence). Trimming left V 7 bases short and J 5 bases short, with 13 bases between. The CDR3 sequence is CASMGPKRDTQYF. CDR3 DNA sequence: TGTGCCAGTATGGGACCCAAACGAGATACGCAGTATTTT.

The chain has TRBV7-9 and TRBJ2-7; TRBD2 agrees at 7 bases. J was trimmed by 1 base and V by 5 bases; bases with no gene match: 8. Germline V lookup: CDR1 SEHNR, CDR2 FQNEAQ (reference sequence). This CDR3 is built from 15 residues. The CDR3 bases are TGTGCCAGCAGCCCTGGGGGGGGGAGGTCCTACGAGCAGTACTTC. It is translated as CASSPGGGRSYEQYF.

The gene calls are TRBV7-8 and TRBJ2-3, with TRBD1 matching over 8 bases. The length of the CDR3 is 14 residues. Germline V lookup: CDR1 SGHVS, CDR2 FQNEAQ. With V trimmed by 5 bases and J by 6 bases, 7 bases remained unmatched. This chain's CDR3 is CASSLGTGEDTQYF. CDR3 in DNA: TGTGCCAGCAGCCTAGGGACAGGAGAGGATACGCAGTATTTT. Supplemented by reference TRBV7-8 and TRBJ2-3, the full variable domain reads GAGVSQSPRYKVAKRGQDVALRCDPISGHVSLFWYQQALGQGPEFLTYFQNEAQLDKSGLPSDRFFAERPEGSVSTLKIQRTQQEDSAVYLCASSLGTGEDTQYFGPGTRLTVL.

The V gene is TRBV5-4, the J gene TRBJ2-1; D is uncertain. Deletions cut 2 bases from V and 2 bases from J, with 8 bases between. This CDR3 has 14 residues. Germline assignment: CDR1 SGHNT and CDR2 YYREEE (reference sequence). CDR3 bases: TGTGCCAGCAGCTTAGTAGGTACCTACAATGAGCAGTTCTTC. Amino acids: CASSLVGTYNEQFF.

The chain joins TRBV28 to TRBJ2-7, with 7 bases fitting TRBD1. Germline CDR1 is MDHEN and CDR2 is SYDVKM. CDR3 length: 13 residues. The ends lost 10 bases at V and 2 bases at J; junction bases unmatched: 8. In nucleotides, the CDR3 is TGTGCCACCCTGAACAGGGGAACCTACGAGCAGTACTTC. Translated, it gives CATLNRGTYEQYF.

This clone was seen once. V and J are TRBV4-2 and TRBJ1-1, with D perhaps matching TRBD1 (6 bases). Germline CDR1 LGHNA, CDR2 YNFKEQ. Trimming shortened V by 4 bases and J by 11 bases, and 20 bases separated the two germline ends. The CDR3 totals 14 residues. CDR3 bases: TGTGCCAGCAGCCTTTCAACAGGGCTTGGGATGGCTTTCTTT. Translation gives CASSLSTGLGMAFF.

V is TRBV5-4 and J is TRBJ2-5, with TRBD2 matching 15 bases. Germline values: CDR1 SGHNT, CDR2 YYREEE (reference sequence). CDR3 length: 16 residues. V was clipped by 2 bases and J by 5 bases; unmatched bases: 4. Here the CDR3 reads CASSLVGTSGRETQYF. The CDR3 nucleotides are TGTGCCAGCAGCTTAGTCGGGACTAGCGGGAGGGAGACCCAGTACTTC.

In regard to this clone: At one of its ends the junction is not consistent with the germline gene, which may arise from a read error. The sample carries other DNA sequences with the same CDR3. The chain employs TRBV12-5 and TRBJ2-5, with unresolved D. The CDR3 length is 13 residues. In germline, CDR1 is LGHNT, CDR2 FRNRAP. CDR3: CASGSSGMETQYF. The DNA for the CDR3 is TGTGCTAGCGGTTCCAGTGGGATGGAGACCCAGTACTTC.

The V call is TRBV6-1, the J call TRBJ2-2; 9 bases match TRBD1. This CDR3 contains 15 residues. V gave up 2 bases and J gave up 7 bases; unmatched junction bases: 5. The germline gives CDR1 MNHNS, CDR2 SASEGT. Here the CDR3 reads CASSELRTGVGELFF. In DNA form, the CDR3 reads TGTGCCAGCAGTGAACTCCGGACAGGGGTCGGGGAGCTGTTTTTT.

The rearrangement links TRBV7-8 to TRBJ2-1; maybe TRBD1 (6 bases). CDR3 length: 14 amino acids. Per the germline V gene, CDR1 is SGHVS and CDR2 is FQNEAQ. Trimming pared 5 bases from V and 5 bases from J, leaving 13 bases between. The CDR3: CASSQRTANNEQFF. CDR3 DNA: TGTGCCAGCAGCCAAAGGACAGCTAACAATGAGCAGTTCTTC.

The chain joins TRBV11-3 to TRBJ2-3; D perhaps matches TRBD2 (6 bases). CDR3 length: 13 amino acids. Germline lookup yields CDR1 SGHNT and CDR2 YENEEA. Trimming shortened V by 2 bases and J by 3 bases, and 6 bases separated the two germline ends. Here the CDR3 reads CASSLLATDTQYF. DNA for the CDR3: TGTGCCAGCAGCTTACTAGCGACAGATACGCAGTATTTT.

This sequence joins TRBV6-5 and TRBJ2-1; no definite D call. The germline V and J ends were trimmed by 2 bases and 8 bases, with 10 bases remaining between them. This CDR3 comprises 13 residues. Germline CDR1 MNHEY, CDR2 SVGAGI. Here the CDR3 DNA reads TGTGCCAGCAGTTACCAGGTAGAAGATGAGCAGTTCTTC. Protein product: CASSYQVEDEQFF.